One and the same sample provided the 22 T cell receptor beta chains below, sequenced in a study of cytomegalovirus exposure and HLA in healthy donors. In the PCR, 60 Vbeta and 13 Jbeta primers were used. Libraries were prepared by immunoSEQ multiplex PCR; TCRdb keeps only in-frame clonotypes and omits some of them. The sample shows 150,000 to 200,000 clones, around 80% of them seen only once. The sequencing sample was made of PBMCs. Receptors were obtained from a woman between 18 and 30 years old in good health and CMV-seronegative.

The chain links TRBV28 to TRBJ1-1; D unclear. Germline V CDR1 and CDR2: MDHEN, SYDVKM. V was pared by 2 bases and J by 3 bases, with 7 bases between. The CDR3 spans 13 residues. The CDR3 loop reads CASSLNLDTEAFF. The CDR3 DNA is TGTGCCAGCAGTTTAAACTTGGACACTGAAGCTTTCTTT.

The chain employs TRBV28 and TRBJ2-3, with a tentative D call TRBD1 (5 bases). Trimming left V 3 bases short and J 4 bases short, with 14 bases between. From germline, CDR1 is MDHEN and CDR2 SYDVKM. The CDR3 runs to 15 residues. CDR3: CASSFQAGRADTQYF. The DNA for the CDR3 is TGTGCCAGCAGTTTCCAGGCAGGGCGCGCAGATACGCAGTATTTT.

The chain's CDR3 is CASSLFYSNQPQHF. CDR3 nucleotide sequence: TGTGCCAGCAGTTTATTTTATAGCAATCAGCCCCAGCATTTT. The V call is TRBV28, the J call TRBJ1-5; D unclear. With 1 base removed from V and 0 bases from J, the gap between germline ends came to 4 bases. Germline lookup yields CDR1 MDHEN and CDR2 SYDVKM. CDR3 size: 14 residues.

This clone showed up just once. CDR3 bases: TGTGCCAGCAGTGACAGGGGGCAACCCCTCCACTTT. Its protein is CASSDRGQPLHF. The chain recombines TRBV6-1 with TRBJ1-6; 8 bases match TRBD1. Looked up from germline, CDR1 is MNHNS and CDR2 is SASEGT. The V segment lost 3 bases and the J segment 12 bases; nucleotides outside the gene matches: 1. CDR3 size: 12 residues.

This rearrangement joins TRBV5-4 to TRBJ2-5, with 8 bases matching TRBD2. The CDR3 is made up of 14 amino acids. The junction had 7 bases not matched to a gene; V was cut back by 4 bases and J by 5 bases. Germline CDR1 reads SGHNT; CDR2 reads YYREEE (reference sequence). The CDR3 DNA reads as TGTGCCAGCAGCCGAAAACTAGCGGACGAGACCCAGTACTTC. This translates into CASSRKLADETQYF.

The rearrangement uses TRBV6-5 and TRBJ1-1; TRBD1 agrees at 12 bases. V trimming: 7 bases; J trimming: 5 bases; junction bases outside the gene matches: 8. The CDR3 spans 15 residues. Germline V gene data show CDR1 as MNHEY and CDR2 as SVGAGI. This chain's CDR3 is CASTSRDRGRTEAFF. The CDR3 DNA is TGTGCCAGCACTTCCCGGGACAGGGGGCGAACTGAAGCTTTCTTT.

Written as DNA, the CDR3 is TGTGCCAGCAGCAAAAAGAGGCGGACAGAGAATTCACCCCTCCACTTT. It codes for CASSKKRRTENSPLHF. The rearrangement joins TRBV21-1 to TRBJ1-6; the table gives TRBD1 as D, unverified against the DNA. TRBV21-1 is a known pseudogene. CDR3 length: 16 residues.

The gene calls are TRBV7-9 and TRBJ2-5; 7 nucleotides align to TRBD2. Germline assignment: CDR1 SEHNR and CDR2 FQNEAQ (reference sequence). The V segment lost 0 bases and the J segment 4 bases; nucleotides outside the gene matches: 5. CDR3 size: 15 residues. The CDR3 coding sequence is TGTGCCAGCAGCTTAGCGGGCGGGGGAGCAGAGACCCAGTACTTC. Amino acids: CASSLAGGGAETQYF.

This chain joins TRBV10-3 and TRBJ1-1, with 7 bases matching TRBD1. From germline, CDR1 is ENHRY and CDR2 SYGVKD. V was clipped by 7 bases and J by 5 bases; unmatched bases: 13. The length of the CDR3 is 15 residues. Written as DNA, the CDR3 is TGTGCCATCAAAGACCCAGGGGGTTTGAGAACTGAAGCTTTCTTT. Encoded protein: CAIKDPGGLRTEAFF.

The chain combines TRBV27 with TRBJ2-7; 11 bases align to TRBD1. Unmatched junction bases numbered 11, after V lost 0 bases and J lost 4 bases. Germline CDR1 and CDR2: MNHEY and SMNVEV (reference sequence). This CDR3 contains 18 residues. In nucleotides, the CDR3 is TGTGCCAGCAGTTTATCATATCTTGCGGGACAGGGGGTGTACGAGCAGTACTTC. Protein sequence: CASSLSYLAGQGVYEQYF.

V usage is TRBV11-3 and J usage is TRBJ2-1, with 7 bases identical to TRBD1. The CDR3 length is 17 residues. The V gene end was trimmed by 0 bases and the J gene end by 4 bases; junction bases not matched to a gene: 9. Germline assignment: CDR1 SGHNT and CDR2 YENEEA. The CDR3 bases are TGTGCCAGCAGCTTAGATTTACCGGGACAGACTTACAATGAGCAGTTCTTC. Translating gives CASSLDLPGQTYNEQFF.

The J gene is TRBJ1-2, the V gene TRBV14, with TRBD1 identical over 8 bases. Trimming took 1 base from V and 9 from J; bases not matched to a gene: 7. The germline CDR1 and CDR2 sequences are SGHDN and FVKESK. The CDR3 loop spans 14 amino acids. The chain's CDR3 is CASSQARQGASYTF. The CDR3 nucleotides read TGTGCCAGCAGCCAAGCGAGGCAGGGGGCGAGCTACACCTTC.

The chain couples TRBV6-6 to TRBJ1-1; D call uncertain. V was clipped by 8 bases and J by 1 base, with 14 bases between them. Looked up from germline, CDR1 is MNHNY and CDR2 is SVGAGI (reference sequence). The CDR3 spans 14 residues. CDR3 region: CASEDFYKNTEAFF. The CDR3 DNA reads as TGTGCCAGCGAAGACTTTTACAAGAACACTGAAGCTTTCTTT.

The chain carries TRBV30 and TRBJ2-7; 8 bases match TRBD1. The V and J ends lost 0 bases and 4 bases, in that order; junction bases with no gene match: 5. CDR1 is GTSNPN, CDR2 SVGIG, per germline (reference sequence). This CDR3 has 14 amino acids. The CDR3 region has the DNA TGTGCCTGGAGTGTTGGACAGGGACGGTACGAGCAGTACTTC. Protein: CAWSVGQGRYEQYF. Variable domain in full (rest from reference TRBV30 and TRBJ2-7): SQTIHQWPATLVQPVGSPLSLECTVEGTSNPNLYWYRQAAGRGLQLLFYSVGIGQISSEVPQNLSASRPQDRQFILSSKKLLLSDSGFYLCAWSVGQGRYEQYFGPGTRLTVT.

This chain links TRBV7-9 with TRBJ2-5, with D possibly matching TRBD2 (6 bases). Germline V gene data show CDR1 as SEHNR and CDR2 as FQNEAQ (reference sequence). CDR3 length: 13 residues. The V end was cut by 5 bases, the J end by 4 bases, with 11 bases between. CDR3 residues: CASSPEGGETQYF. Written as DNA, the CDR3 is TGTGCCAGCAGCCCTGAGGGAGGAGAGACCCAGTACTTC.

The chain uses TRBV5-8 and TRBJ2-6, with D maybe TRBD1 (5 bases). Germline assignment: CDR1 SGHTS and CDR2 YDEGEE. Trimming cost V 5 bases and J 2 bases, with 5 bases left between them. This CDR3 contains 13 residues. CDR3 sequence: CASRGAGANVLTF. CDR3 coding DNA: TGTGCCAGCAGAGGGGCTGGGGCCAACGTCCTGACTTTC.

The rearrangement uses TRBV2 and TRBJ1-4; 10 bases agree with TRBD1. V shed 7 bases and J 8 bases; nucleotides not matched to a gene: 7. Germline assignment: CDR1 SNHLY and CDR2 FYNNEI. CDR3 length: 14 residues. Here the CDR3 DNA reads TGTGCCAGCATCCCGGGACAGGGGAAGGAAAAACTGTTTTTT. Its protein product is CASIPGQGKEKLFF.

This chain links TRBV19 with TRBJ1-1, with D maybe TRBD1 (6 bases). This CDR3 spans 14 amino acids. Germline V lookup: CDR1 LNHDA, CDR2 SQIVND (reference sequence). V was cut by 7 bases and J by 3 bases, with 15 bases left in between. In nucleotides, the CDR3 is TGTGCCAGTAAGATCACAGGGTATGACACTGAAGCTTTCTTT. Its protein is CASKITGYDTEAFF.

The V and J genes are TRBV11-2 and TRBJ2-1; D may be TRBD1 (5 bases). Trimming took 0 bases from V and 8 from J, leaving 14 bases between them. CDR3 length equals 15 residues. The germline V gene has CDR1 SGHAT and CDR2 FQNNGV. Here the CDR3 reads CASSLDIGQGDEQFF. CDR3 bases: TGTGCCAGCAGCTTAGATATAGGACAAGGTGATGAGCAGTTCTTC.

A word on this clone: The sample holds other DNA sequences that translate to the same CDR3. The chain uses TRBV5-1 and TRBJ2-7; 7 bases agree with TRBD1. The V gene's germline CDR1 is SGHRS and CDR2 YFSETQ. Trimming removed 0 bases from V and 2 bases from J; junction bases left unmatched: 2. This CDR3 comprises 14 residues. This CDR3 is CASSLGQGPYEQYF. CDR3 coding DNA: TGCGCCAGCAGCTTGGGACAGGGCCCCTACGAGCAGTACTTC.

This clone showed up just once. The chain uses TRBV7-2 and TRBJ1-6, with 8 bases fitting TRBD1. The CDR3 has 16 residues. V was clipped by 5 bases and J by 9 bases; unmatched bases: 12. Per the germline V gene, CDR1 is SGHTA and CDR2 is FQGNSA. CDR3 DNA sequence: TGTGCCAGCAGCCAACGACAGGGGCGCTCTCTTTCACCCCTCCACTTT. This translates into CASSQRQGRSLSPLHF.

This clone was detected only once. The chain has TRBV4-1 and TRBJ1-2, with 7 bases identical to TRBD1. This CDR3 has 16 residues. The germline V gene encodes CDR1 MGHRA and CDR2 YSYEKL. V was clipped by 5 bases and J by 7 bases; unmatched bases: 16. CDR3 sequence: CASSSPGQRLLGGYTF. The DNA of the CDR3 is TGCGCCAGCAGCTCCCCGGGACAGCGACTGTTGGGTGGCTACACCTTC.